This passage covers 29 T cell receptor beta chains from one sample sequenced in a study of blood T cell repertoires in COVID-19. Sequencing used immunoSEQ multiplex PCR; TCRdb keeps in-frame clones, though not all of them. The sample shows under 200,000 clones, about 80% of them seen only once. Sample: peripheral blood. These receptors all come from a woman between 55 and 75 years old with COVID-19, enrolled during active disease.

The sample holds many counts of this clone. The V call is TRBV7-8, the J call TRBJ2-7, with unresolved D. The V end lost 1 base, the J end lost 6 bases, and 7 bases lay between the germline ends. Germline V gives CDR1 SGHVS, CDR2 FQNEAQ. The CDR3 is made up of 12 amino acids. The chain's CDR3 is CASSLEFGEQYV. CDR3 coding DNA: TGTGCCAGCAGCTTAGAGTTCGGCGAGCAGTACGTC.

V is TRBV9 and J is TRBJ2-5, with D possibly being TRBD2 (5 bases). The CDR3 is 15 residues long. The germline gives CDR1 SGDLS, CDR2 YYNGEE. V dropped 4 bases and J dropped 4 bases, with 17 bases sitting between them. The CDR3: CASSPLRGAGETQYF. CDR3 DNA: TGTGCCAGCAGCCCTCTTCGGGGAGCTGGAGAGACCCAGTACTTC.

This clone showed up just once. The chain carries TRBV10-1 and TRBJ2-1; 9 positions agree with TRBD1. The CDR3 has 14 amino acids. The J segment lost 5 bases and the V segment lost 7 bases, leaving 6 bases of the junction unmatched. Germline lookup yields CDR1 WNHNN and CDR2 SYGVQD (reference sequence). The CDR3 sequence: CASISHRGHNEQFF. The CDR3 DNA follows: TGCGCCAGCATTTCCCACAGGGGGCACAATGAGCAGTTCTTC.

This clone was picked up a small number of times. This rearrangement joins TRBV19 to TRBJ2-3, with 8 bases aligning to TRBD2. The V segment lost 4 bases and the J segment 0 bases; nucleotides outside the gene matches: 3. The CDR3 totals 15 residues. Germline V CDR1 and CDR2: LNHDA, SQIVND (reference sequence). The CDR3 is CASSSQRGSTDTQYF. The CDR3 nucleotides read TGTGCCAGTAGTAGTCAGCGGGGGAGCACAGATACGCAGTATTTT.

The V gene is TRBV19, the J gene TRBJ2-1; TRBD2 matches at 10 bases. Germline V gene data show CDR1 as LNHDA and CDR2 as SQIVND (reference sequence). The CDR3 length is 13 residues. J was trimmed by 6 bases and V by 7 bases; bases with no gene match: 3. CDR3 DNA: TGTGCCAGTAAGCGGGAGGGCCGCAATGAGCAGTTCTTC. It codes for CASKREGRNEQFF.

This clone occurred a few times. Sequence at one end of the junction differs from germline and may be a read error. The J gene is TRBJ2-7, the V gene TRBV7-7; 8 bases align to TRBD1. The CDR3 length is 15 residues. Germline-derived CDR1 and CDR2 are SSHAT and FNYEAQ (reference sequence). The CDR3 protein is CASSLDGTGTYEQYF. CDR3 DNA: TGTGCTAGCAGCTTAGACGGGACAGGTACCTACGAGCAGTACTTC.

The rearrangement uses TRBV7-9 and TRBJ2-5; 8 nucleotides line up with TRBD2. Germline CDR1 is SEHNR and CDR2 is FQNEAQ (reference sequence). Germline trimming cut 3 bases from V and 5 bases from J; bases unmatched to any gene: 5. There are 14 residues in the CDR3. CDR3 loop: CASSFGGAWETQYF. As DNA, the CDR3 is TGTGCCAGCAGCTTCGGGGGGGCTTGGGAGACCCAGTACTTC.

The CDR3 coding sequence is TGTGCCAGCAGCTTAAACAGGGGAATCGAGACCCAGTACTTC. It encodes CASSLNRGIETQYF. The chain combines TRBV7-9 with TRBJ2-5, with 7 bases that match TRBD1. Trimming took 2 bases from V and 5 from J; bases not matched to a gene: 5. In germline, CDR1 is SEHNR, CDR2 FQNEAQ (reference sequence). CDR3 size: 14 residues. Full variable domain (remainder filled in from reference TRBV7-9 and TRBJ2-5): DTGVSQNPRHKITKRGQNVTFRCDPISEHNRLYWYRQTLGQGPEFLTYFQNEAQLEKSRLLSDRFSAERPKGSFSTLEIQRTEQGDSAMYLCASSLNRGIETQYFGPGTRLLVL.

V gene TRBV20-1 combines with J gene TRBJ1-5, with D uncertain. CDR1 and CDR2 (germline): DFQATT, SNEGSKA (reference sequence). CDR3 length: 15 residues. Trimming pared 3 bases from V and 1 base from J, leaving 13 bases between. CDR3 amino acids: CSASTGITSNQPQHF. The CDR3 DNA reads as TGCAGTGCTAGTACGGGGATCACAAGCAATCAGCCCCAGCATTTT.

The gene calls are TRBV10-3 and TRBJ1-1; a possible D gene is TRBD1 (5 bases). The V end lost 0 bases, the J end lost 6 bases, and 11 bases lay between the germline ends. The CDR3 has 14 residues. From germline, CDR1 is ENHRY and CDR2 SYGVKD. CDR3 in amino acids: CAISESLSGAEAFF. In nucleotides, the CDR3 is TGTGCCATCAGTGAGTCGCTCTCGGGGGCTGAAGCTTTCTTT.

This clone was picked up a small number of times. V and J are TRBV6-5 and TRBJ1-3, with a tentative D call TRBD1 (5 bases). CDR1 and CDR2 from the germline V gene are MNHEY and SVGAGI. V dropped 0 bases and J dropped 1 base, with 7 bases sitting between them. The length of the CDR3 is 15 residues. The CDR3 coding sequence is TGTGCCAGCAGTTACTCAGGGGAATCTGGAAACACCATATATTTT. It yields the protein CASSYSGESGNTIYF.

The V and J genes are TRBV19 and TRBJ2-5; 11 bases align to TRBD2. The germline gives CDR1 LNHDA, CDR2 SQIVND (reference sequence). V shed 3 bases and J 3 bases; nucleotides not matched to a gene: 9. The CDR3 has 17 residues. The CDR3 loop reads CASSISGRLAGKETQYF. For the CDR3, the DNA is TGTGCCAGTAGTATTTCCGGAAGACTAGCGGGGAAAGAGACCCAGTACTTC.

The chain links TRBV18 to TRBJ2-5; the match to TRBD2 covers 10 bases. CDR3 length equals 15 residues. J gave up 2 bases and V 3 bases, and 3 bases lay outside the gene matches. The germline V gene has CDR1 KGHSH and CDR2 LQKENI. The CDR3 loop is CASSPPTSGQETQYF. The CDR3 coding sequence is TGTGCCAGCTCACCTCCGACTAGCGGGCAAGAGACCCAGTACTTC.

The genes are TRBV7-8 and TRBJ2-5; TRBD2 might be the D (5 bases). This CDR3 has 13 residues. Trimming left V 4 bases short and J 7 bases short, with 13 bases between. Germline-derived CDR1 and CDR2 are SGHVS and FQNEAQ. As DNA, the CDR3 is TGTGCCAGCAGCTCTGGTAGGGCGGGGACCCAGTACTTC. This codes for CASSSGRAGTQYF.

J is TRBJ2-7 and V is TRBV6-5; TRBD1 agrees at 8 bases. The CDR3 is made up of 14 amino acids. Germline CDR1 MNHEY, CDR2 SVGAGI. Losses at the gene ends were 7 bases for V and 0 bases for J; bases not matched to a gene: 5. CDR3 sequence: CASTRGTGSYEQYF. The CDR3 DNA reads TGTGCCAGCACCAGAGGGACAGGCTCCTACGAGCAGTACTTC.

The chain uses TRBV3-1 (or the pseudogene TRBV3-2) and TRBJ2-1, with D unclear. The V and J ends lost 0 bases and 4 bases respectively, with 7 bases between them. The CDR3 totals 14 residues. Germline values: CDR1 LGHDT, CDR2 YNNKEL (reference sequence). The CDR3 DNA sequence: TGTGCCAGCAGCCAAGATCAACGGTACAATGAGCAGTTCTTC. As protein: CASSQDQRYNEQFF.

The gene calls are TRBV29-1 and TRBJ2-1; the D is unclear. Trimming left V 4 bases short and J 2 bases short, with 12 bases between. Per germline, CDR1 SQVTM and CDR2 ANQGSEA. CDR3 length: 14 amino acids. The CDR3 nucleotides read TGCAGCGTTGGTTTGGGCGCAACCTACAATGAGCAGTTCTTC. This sequence encodes CSVGLGATYNEQFF.

This clone has just a few counts. This chain joins TRBV19 and TRBJ1-1, with D possibly matching TRBD1 (5 bases). Germline V CDR1 and CDR2: LNHDA, SQIVND (reference sequence). The CDR3 loop spans 16 amino acids. Trimming left V 3 bases short and J 3 bases short, with 17 bases between. CDR3: CASSIRGSTYHTEAFF. In nucleotides, the CDR3 is TGTGCCAGTAGTATTAGGGGTTCGACTTATCACACTGAAGCTTTCTTT.

The rearrangement joins TRBV21-1 to TRBJ2-3; the D call of TRBD1 is as the table states it, not checked on the DNA. TRBV21-1 is marked as a pseudogene. This CDR3 comprises 15 residues. This CDR3 reads CASSRGQGRTDTQYF. The CDR3 DNA follows: TGTGCCAGCAGCAGAGGACAGGGTCGAACAGATACGCAGTATTTT.

Concerning this clone: An end of the junction differs from the germline gene, which may be a read error. The V and J genes are TRBV7-7 and TRBJ2-5, with a tentative D call TRBD2 (6 bases). Germline V gene lookup returns CDR1 SSHAT and CDR2 FNYEAQ (reference sequence). The CDR3 runs to 14 residues. CDR3 amino acids: CASSFGGKQETQYF. CDR3 DNA: TGTGCTAGCAGCTTTGGGGGGAAACAAGAGACCCAGTACTTC.

The chain joins TRBV5-1 to TRBJ1-2; D call uncertain. Germline values: CDR1 SGHRS, CDR2 YFSETQ. The CDR3 runs to 15 residues. The germline V and J ends were trimmed by 0 bases and 2 bases, with 11 bases remaining between them. CDR3 region: CASSLGTNTNYGYTF. CDR3 nucleotide sequence: TGCGCCAGCAGCTTGGGCACAAATACGAACTATGGCTACACCTTC.

This chain uses TRBV18 with TRBJ2-4; D is perhaps TRBD2 (6 bases). V was trimmed by 6 bases and J by 1 base, leaving 13 bases between them. Germline loops: CDR1 KGHSH, CDR2 LQKENI. This CDR3 region has 15 residues. CDR3 sequence: CASSPGRGAKNIQYF. CDR3 DNA: TGTGCCAGCTCCCCGGGACGGGGGGCCAAAAACATTCAGTACTTC. The full variable domain, rest sourced from reference TRBV18 and TRBJ2-4, is NAGVMQNPRHLVRRRGQEARLRCSPMKGHSHVYWYRQLPEEGLKFMVYLQKENIIDESGMPKERFSAEFPKEGPSILRIQQVVRGDSAAYFCASSPGRGAKNIQYFGAGTRLSVL.

This chain joins TRBV20-1 and TRBJ2-2; D remains unclear. V was shortened by 6 bases and J by 1 base, with 9 bases between the two germline ends. This CDR3 comprises 13 residues. Germline CDR1 reads DFQATT; CDR2 reads SNEGSKA (reference sequence). Written as DNA, the CDR3 is TGCAGTGCGAGTACTAAGAACACCGGGGAGCTGTTTTTT. It encodes CSASTKNTGELFF.

The gene calls are TRBV6-5 and TRBJ2-1, with a weak D call TRBD1 (6 bases). CDR1 is MNHEY, CDR2 SVGAGI, per germline. Trimming took 6 bases from V and 8 from J, leaving 14 bases between them. This CDR3 is built from 13 residues. The CDR3 DNA follows: TGTGCCAGCAGGGTTGATGGACAGTATGAGCAGTTCTTC. It codes for CASRVDGQYEQFF.

J is TRBJ1-6 and V is TRBV7-2; D possibly corresponds to TRBD1 (5 bases). The CDR3 spans 15 residues. V lost 0 bases, J lost 8 bases, and 11 bases lay in between. The germline CDR1 and CDR2 sequences are SGHTA and FQGNSA. Here the CDR3 DNA reads TGTGCCAGCAGCTTAGCTCGGGGGTGGGATTCACCCCTCCACTTT. This gives the protein CASSLARGWDSPLHF.

The genes are TRBV5-1 and TRBJ1-2, with 9 bases fitting TRBD1. The CDR3 sequence is 17 residues long. CDR1 SGHRS and CDR2 YFSETQ come from the germline V gene. V was pared by 0 bases and J by 14 bases, with 20 bases of the junction left unmatched. The CDR3 nucleotides read TGCGCCAGCAGCTTGGAGGGAGACCGGGACAGGGACCCTCGGGGGACCTTC. It is translated as CASSLEGDRDRDPRGTF.

The chain has TRBV5-1 and TRBJ1-5; 8 bases map to TRBD1. The V gene end was trimmed by 5 bases and the J gene end by 2 bases; junction bases not matched to a gene: 6. CDR3 length: 15 amino acids. From germline, CDR1 is SGHRS and CDR2 YFSETQ. The CDR3 sequence: CASSPMTGGNQPQHF. The CDR3 region has the DNA TGCGCCAGCAGTCCAATGACAGGGGGCAATCAGCCCCAGCATTTT.

V is TRBV6-5 and J is TRBJ2-1, with 10 bases lining up with TRBD1. With V trimmed by 6 bases and J by 8 bases, 7 bases remained unmatched. Germline V gene data show CDR1 as MNHEY and CDR2 as SVGAGI. The CDR3 totals 14 residues. The CDR3 spells CASSDRGRGDEQFF. CDR3 coding DNA: TGTGCCAGCAGCGACAGGGGGCGAGGTGATGAGCAGTTCTTC.

The chain uses TRBV28 and TRBJ2-1; TRBD2 aligns across 12 bases. The germline V gene has CDR1 MDHEN and CDR2 SYDVKM. The ends lost 4 bases at V and 6 bases at J; junction bases unmatched: 16. This CDR3 comprises 19 residues. The CDR3 loop is CASSSQVPETSGGLNEQFF. In DNA, the CDR3 is TGTGCCAGCAGTTCCCAGGTACCCGAGACTAGCGGGGGACTCAATGAGCAGTTCTTC.